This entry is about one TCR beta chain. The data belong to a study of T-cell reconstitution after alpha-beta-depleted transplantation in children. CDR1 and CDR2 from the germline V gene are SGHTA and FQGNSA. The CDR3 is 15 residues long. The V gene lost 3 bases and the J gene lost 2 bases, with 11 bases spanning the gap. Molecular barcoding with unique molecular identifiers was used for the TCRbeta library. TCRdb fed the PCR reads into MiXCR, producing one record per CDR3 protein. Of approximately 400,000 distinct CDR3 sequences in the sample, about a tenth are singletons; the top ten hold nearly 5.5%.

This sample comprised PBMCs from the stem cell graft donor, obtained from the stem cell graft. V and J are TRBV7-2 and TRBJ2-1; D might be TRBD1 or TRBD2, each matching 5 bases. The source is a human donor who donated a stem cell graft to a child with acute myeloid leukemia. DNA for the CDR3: TGTGCCAGCAGCTTTGGGACCCCAACCTACAATGAGCAGTTCTTC. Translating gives CASSFGTPTYNEQFF.